This T cell receptor beta chain came from a study of blood T cell repertoires in COVID-19. Overall study context: Acute and convalescent COVID-19 samples came from the United States, Italy and Spain.

How the authors handled the data: Estimates of nucleated cell counts were drawn from the amplification of reference gene primers. Repertoires were generated with immunoSEQ multiplex PCR, while TCRdb's copy carries only in-frame clones and drops some. The D gene and trimming were derived from the DNA, and the V and J assignments and clone size from that table. The sample holds about 330,000 clones; almost 85% are singletons and the top ten take just over 7%. Turning to this clone: This same CDR3 is encoded by further DNA sequences in the sample.

The sequencing input was peripheral blood. The TCR comes from a human donor in a cohort sampled during active COVID-19.

CDR3 amino acids: CASSLDAGQNYGYTF. The CDR3, as DNA: TGCGCCAGCAGCTTGGATGCTGGACAGAACTATGGCTACACCTTC. The V and J genes are TRBV5-1 and TRBJ1-2; D possibly corresponds to TRBD1 (6 bases). Germline CDR1 SGHRS, CDR2 YFSETQ. V was shortened by 0 bases and J by 2 bases, with 11 bases between the two germline ends. The CDR3 loop spans 15 amino acids.